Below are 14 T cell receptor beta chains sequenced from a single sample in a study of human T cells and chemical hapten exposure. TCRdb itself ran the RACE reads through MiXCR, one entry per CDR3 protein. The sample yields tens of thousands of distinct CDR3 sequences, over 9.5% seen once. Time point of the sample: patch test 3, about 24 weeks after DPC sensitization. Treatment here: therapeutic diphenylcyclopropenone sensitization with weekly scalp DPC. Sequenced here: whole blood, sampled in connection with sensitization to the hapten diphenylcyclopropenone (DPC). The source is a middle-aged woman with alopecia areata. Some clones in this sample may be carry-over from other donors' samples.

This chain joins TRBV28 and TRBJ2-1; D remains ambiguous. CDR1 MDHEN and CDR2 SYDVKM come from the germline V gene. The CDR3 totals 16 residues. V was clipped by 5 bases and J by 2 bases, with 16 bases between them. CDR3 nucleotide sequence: TGTGCCAGCAGTCCCTGGTCAGGTGGTCCCTACAATGAGCAGTTCTTC. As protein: CASSPWSGGPYNEQFF.

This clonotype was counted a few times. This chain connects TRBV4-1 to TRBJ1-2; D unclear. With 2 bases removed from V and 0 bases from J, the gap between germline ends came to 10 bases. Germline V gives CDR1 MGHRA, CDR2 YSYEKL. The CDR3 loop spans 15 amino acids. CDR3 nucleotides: TGCGCCAGCAGCCAACCTGGACGGACTAACTATGGCTACACCTTC. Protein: CASSQPGRTNYGYTF.

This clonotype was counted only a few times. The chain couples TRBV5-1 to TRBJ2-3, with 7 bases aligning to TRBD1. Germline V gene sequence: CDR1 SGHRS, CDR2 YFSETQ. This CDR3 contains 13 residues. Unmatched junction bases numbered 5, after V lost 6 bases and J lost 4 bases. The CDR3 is CASTTGAPDTQYF. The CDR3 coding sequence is TGCGCCAGCACCACAGGGGCCCCAGATACGCAGTATTTT.

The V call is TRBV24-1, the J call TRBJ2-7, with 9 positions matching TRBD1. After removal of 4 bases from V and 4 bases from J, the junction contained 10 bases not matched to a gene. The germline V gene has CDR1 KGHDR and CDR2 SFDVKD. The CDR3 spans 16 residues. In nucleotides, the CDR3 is TGTGCCACCAGTGACCACACCGGGACAGGGTTGTACGAGCAGTACTTC. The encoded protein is CATSDHTGTGLYEQYF.

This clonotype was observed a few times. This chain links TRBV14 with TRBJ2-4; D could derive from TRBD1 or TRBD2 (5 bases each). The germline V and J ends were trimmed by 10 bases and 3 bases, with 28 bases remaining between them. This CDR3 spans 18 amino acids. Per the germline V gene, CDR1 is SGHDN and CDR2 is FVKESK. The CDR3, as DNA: TGTGCCAACTCACCGGGGAGCCCCAAGGGAAGGGGCAAAAACATTCAGTACTTC. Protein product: CANSPGSPKGRGKNIQYF. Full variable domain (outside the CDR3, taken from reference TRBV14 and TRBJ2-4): EAGVTQFPSHSVIEKGQTVTLRCDPISGHDNLYWYRRVMGKEIKFLLHFVKESKQDESGMPNNRFLAERTGGTYSTLKVQPAELEDSGVYFCANSPGSPKGRGKNIQYFGAGTRLSVL.

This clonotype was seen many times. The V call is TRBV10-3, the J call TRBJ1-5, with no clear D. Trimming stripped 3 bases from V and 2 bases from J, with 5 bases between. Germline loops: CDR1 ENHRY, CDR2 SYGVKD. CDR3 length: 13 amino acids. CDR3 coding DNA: TGTGCCATCAGTGAATGGGGCAATCAGCCCCAGCATTTT. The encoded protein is CAISEWGNQPQHF.

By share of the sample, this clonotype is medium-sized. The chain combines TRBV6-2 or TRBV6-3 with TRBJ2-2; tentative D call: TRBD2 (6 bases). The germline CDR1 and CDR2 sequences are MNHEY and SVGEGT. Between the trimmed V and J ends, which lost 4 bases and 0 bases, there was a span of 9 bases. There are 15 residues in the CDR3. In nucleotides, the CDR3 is TGTGCCAGCAGTTTAGCGGAGACGAACACCGGGGAGCTGTTTTTT. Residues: CASSLAETNTGELFF.

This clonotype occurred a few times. As DNA, the CDR3 is TGTGCCAGTAGTAAACAGGGGGGGAACACTGAAGCTTTCTTT. It is translated as CASSKQGGNTEAFF. The V call is TRBV19, the J call TRBJ1-1; 8 bases are a match to TRBD1. V dropped 4 bases and J dropped 1; count of bases not matched to a gene: 2. This CDR3 has 14 amino acids. Germline V gene sequence: CDR1 LNHDA, CDR2 SQIVND (reference sequence).

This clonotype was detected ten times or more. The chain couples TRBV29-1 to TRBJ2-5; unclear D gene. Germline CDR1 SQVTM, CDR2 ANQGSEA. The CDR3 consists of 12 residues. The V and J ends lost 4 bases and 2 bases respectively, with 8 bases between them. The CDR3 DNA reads TGCAGCGTTGCGGTGGGACAAGAGACCCAGTACTTC. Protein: CSVAVGQETQYF.

CDR3 sequence reads: CASSQNDAGKGDQPQHF. The CDR3 DNA sequence: TGCGCCAGCAGCCAAAACGACGCAGGGAAAGGAGATCAGCCCCAGCATTTT. The genes are TRBV4-1 and TRBJ1-5, with D possibly being TRBD1 (5 bases). This CDR3 spans 17 amino acids. Germline CDR1 and CDR2: MGHRA and YSYEKL. V was cut by 2 bases and J by 5 bases, with 19 bases left in between.

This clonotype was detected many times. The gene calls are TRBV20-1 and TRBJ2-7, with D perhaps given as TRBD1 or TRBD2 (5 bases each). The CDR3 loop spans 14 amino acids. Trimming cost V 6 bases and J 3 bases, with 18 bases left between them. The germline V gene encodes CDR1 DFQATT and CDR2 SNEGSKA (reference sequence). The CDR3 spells CSATSRDRNYEQYF. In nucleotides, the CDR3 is TGCAGTGCCACTTCGAGGGACCGAAACTACGAGCAGTACTTC.

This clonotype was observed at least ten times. CDR3 sequence reads: CASRLQGDKEYF. The CDR3 DNA is TGTGCCAGCAGGCTCCAGGGAGATAAGGAGTACTTC. The chain has TRBV6-1 and TRBJ2-7; D might be TRBD1 or TRBD2, each matching 5 bases. Germline V gives CDR1 MNHNS, CDR2 SASEGT. Trimming took off 6 bases at V and 11 bases at J, with 17 bases between the two ends. CDR3 length: 12 amino acids.

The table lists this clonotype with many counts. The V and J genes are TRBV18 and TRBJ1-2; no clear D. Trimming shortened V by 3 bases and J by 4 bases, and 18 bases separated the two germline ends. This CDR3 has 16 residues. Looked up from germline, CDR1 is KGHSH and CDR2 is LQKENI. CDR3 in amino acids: CASSPSVDGPGYGYTF. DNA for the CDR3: TGTGCCAGCTCACCGAGTGTGGACGGACCTGGCTATGGCTACACCTTC.

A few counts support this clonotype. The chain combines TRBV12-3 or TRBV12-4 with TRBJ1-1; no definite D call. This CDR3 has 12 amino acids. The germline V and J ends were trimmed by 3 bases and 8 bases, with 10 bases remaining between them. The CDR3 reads CASSFWAAEAFF. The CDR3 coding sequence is TGTGCCAGCAGTTTCTGGGCGGCCGAAGCTTTCTTT.